The T cell receptor (beta chain) described here comes from a study of tumor and adjacent non-tumor tissue in lung cancer. Whole-study context: Around 4 million productive TCRbeta reads were obtained per sample on average.

TCRbeta libraries were built with three rounds of nested PCR, modified from ARM-PCR. TCRdb reprocessed the multiplex PCR reads via MiXCR and lists one record per CDR3 protein. This table holds about 75,000 distinct CDR3 sequences, 60% to 80% found once. This CDR3 is 12 amino acids long. Looked up from germline, CDR1 is SQVTM and CDR2 is ANQGSEA. As for this clonotype: Since no conserved phenylalanine or tryptophan closes the CDR3, a read error is the likely cause.

RNA was extracted from bulk tissue without any cell sorting. This sequence was found in a woman between 45 and 65 years old with non-small cell lung cancer. Sample: lung tumor tissue. The chain is built from TRBV29-1 and TRBJ2-5; either TRBD1 or TRBD2 may supply D (5 bases each). The CDR3 here is CSGGRTREIQYS. The CDR3 DNA follows: TGCAGCGGGGGTAGAACCAGGGAGATCCAGTACTCC.